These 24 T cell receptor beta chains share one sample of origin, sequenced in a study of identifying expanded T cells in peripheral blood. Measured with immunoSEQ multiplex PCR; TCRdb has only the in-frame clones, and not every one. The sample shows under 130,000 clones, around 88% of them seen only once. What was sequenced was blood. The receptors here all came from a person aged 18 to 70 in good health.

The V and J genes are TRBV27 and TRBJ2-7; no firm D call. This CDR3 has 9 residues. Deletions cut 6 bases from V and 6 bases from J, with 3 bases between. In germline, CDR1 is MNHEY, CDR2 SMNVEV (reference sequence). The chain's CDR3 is CASSPEQYF. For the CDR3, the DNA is TGTGCCAGCAGCCCCGAGCAGTACTTC.

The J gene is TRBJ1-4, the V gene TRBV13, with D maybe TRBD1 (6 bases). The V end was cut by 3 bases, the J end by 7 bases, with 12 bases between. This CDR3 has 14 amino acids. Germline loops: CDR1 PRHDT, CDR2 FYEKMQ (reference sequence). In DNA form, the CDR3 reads TGTGCCAGCAGCTTGGGGGGGGCCGGTGAAAAACTGTTTTTT. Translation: CASSLGGAGEKLFF.

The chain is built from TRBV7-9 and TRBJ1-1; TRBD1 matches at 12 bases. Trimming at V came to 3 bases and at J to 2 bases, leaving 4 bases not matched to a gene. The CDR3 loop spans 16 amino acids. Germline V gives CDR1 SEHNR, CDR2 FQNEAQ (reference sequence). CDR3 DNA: TGTGCCAGCAGCTTGGGACAGGGGGCCGGTAACACTGAAGCTTTCTTT. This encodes CASSLGQGAGNTEAFF.

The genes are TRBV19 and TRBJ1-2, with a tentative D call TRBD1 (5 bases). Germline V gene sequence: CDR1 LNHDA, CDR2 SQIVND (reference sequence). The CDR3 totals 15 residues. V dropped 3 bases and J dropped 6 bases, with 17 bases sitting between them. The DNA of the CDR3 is TGTGCCAGTAGTATGGAGCGACAGCTTTTGAATGGCTACACCTTC. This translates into CASSMERQLLNGYTF.

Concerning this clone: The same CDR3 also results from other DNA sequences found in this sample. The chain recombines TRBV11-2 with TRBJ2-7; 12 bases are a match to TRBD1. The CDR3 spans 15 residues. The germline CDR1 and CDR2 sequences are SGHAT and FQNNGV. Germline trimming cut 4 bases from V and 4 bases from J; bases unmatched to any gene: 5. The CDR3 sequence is CASSSPGQGAYEQYF. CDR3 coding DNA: TGTGCCAGCAGCTCGCCGGGACAGGGGGCTTACGAGCAGTACTTC.

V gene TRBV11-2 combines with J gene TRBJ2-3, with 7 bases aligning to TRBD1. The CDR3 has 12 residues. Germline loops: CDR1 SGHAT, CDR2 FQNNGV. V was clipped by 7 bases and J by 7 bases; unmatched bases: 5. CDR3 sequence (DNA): TGTGCCAGCACCGACAGGGACAATACGCAGTATTTT. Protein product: CASTDRDNTQYF.

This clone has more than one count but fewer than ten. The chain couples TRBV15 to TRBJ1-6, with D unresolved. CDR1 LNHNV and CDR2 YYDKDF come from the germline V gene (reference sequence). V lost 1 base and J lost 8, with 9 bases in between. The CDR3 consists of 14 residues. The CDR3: CATSRVRVDSPLHF. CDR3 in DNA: TGTGCCACCAGCAGAGTCCGGGTAGATTCACCCCTCCACTTT.

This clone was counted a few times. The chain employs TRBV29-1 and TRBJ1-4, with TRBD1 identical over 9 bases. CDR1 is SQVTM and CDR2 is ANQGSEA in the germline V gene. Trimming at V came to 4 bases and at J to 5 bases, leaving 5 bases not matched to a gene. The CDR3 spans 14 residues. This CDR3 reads CSVGGGTGNEKLFF. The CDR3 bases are TGCAGCGTTGGAGGTGGGACAGGGAATGAAAAACTGTTTTTT.

DNA of the CDR3: TGTGCCAGCAGTTCGGGATTATCGGATACGCAGTATTTT. Its protein is CASSSGLSDTQYF. The chain uses TRBV6-6 and TRBJ2-3; D may be TRBD2 (5 bases). The CDR3 covers 13 residues. Germline V gives CDR1 MNHNY, CDR2 SVGAGI (reference sequence). The V gene lost 4 bases and the J gene lost 6 bases, with 11 bases spanning the gap.

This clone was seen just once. The chain's CDR3 is CASSLGEGGRGRYEQYF. In DNA form, the CDR3 reads TGTGCCAGCAGCTTAGGGGAAGGCGGCAGGGGGCGTTACGAGCAGTACTTC. The chain combines TRBV7-9 with TRBJ2-7; 8 nucleotides agree with TRBD1. This CDR3 region has 17 residues. V lost 1 base and J lost 4; bases outside the gene matches: 12. The germline CDR1 and CDR2 sequences are SEHNR and FQNEAQ (reference sequence).

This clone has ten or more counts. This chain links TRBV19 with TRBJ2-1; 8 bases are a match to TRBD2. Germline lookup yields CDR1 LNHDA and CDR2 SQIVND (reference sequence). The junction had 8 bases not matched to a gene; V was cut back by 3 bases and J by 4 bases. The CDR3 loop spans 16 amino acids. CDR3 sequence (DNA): TGTGCCAGTAGTATTAAGCTAGCGGGCTCATACAATGAGCAGTTCTTC. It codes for CASSIKLAGSYNEQFF.

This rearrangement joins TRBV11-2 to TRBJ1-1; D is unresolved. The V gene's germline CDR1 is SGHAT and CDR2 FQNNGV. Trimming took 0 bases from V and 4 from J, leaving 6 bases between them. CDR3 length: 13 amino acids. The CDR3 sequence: CASSLDGITEAFF. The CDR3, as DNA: TGTGCCAGCAGCTTAGATGGCATCACTGAAGCTTTCTTT.

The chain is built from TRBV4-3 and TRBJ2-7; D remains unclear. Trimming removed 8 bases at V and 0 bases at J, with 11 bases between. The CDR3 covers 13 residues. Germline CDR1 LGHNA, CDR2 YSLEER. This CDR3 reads CASAITSSYEQYF. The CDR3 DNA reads TGCGCCAGCGCCATAACGAGCTCCTACGAGCAGTACTTC.

CDR3 sequence: CASSLESGTSSYNEQFF. The CDR3 bases are TGTGCCAGCAGCTTAGAATCAGGGACTAGCTCCTACAATGAGCAGTTCTTC. This rearrangement joins TRBV7-2 to TRBJ2-1; 8 positions match TRBD2. The V and J ends lost 1 base and 0 bases, in that order; junction bases with no gene match: 5. The CDR3 length is 17 residues. Germline V CDR1 and CDR2: SGHTA, FQGNSA.

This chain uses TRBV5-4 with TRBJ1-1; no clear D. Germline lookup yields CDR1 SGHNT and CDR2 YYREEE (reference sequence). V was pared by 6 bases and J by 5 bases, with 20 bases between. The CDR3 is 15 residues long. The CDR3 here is CASKETLTERTEAFF. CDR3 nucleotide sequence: TGTGCCAGCAAAGAGACGCTAACCGAAAGGACTGAAGCTTTCTTT.

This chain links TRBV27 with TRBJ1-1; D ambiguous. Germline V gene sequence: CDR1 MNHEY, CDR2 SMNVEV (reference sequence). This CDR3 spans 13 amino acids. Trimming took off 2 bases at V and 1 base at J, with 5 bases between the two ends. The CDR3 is CASSLRGNTEAFF. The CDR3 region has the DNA TGTGCCAGCAGTTTACGGGGGAACACTGAAGCTTTCTTT.

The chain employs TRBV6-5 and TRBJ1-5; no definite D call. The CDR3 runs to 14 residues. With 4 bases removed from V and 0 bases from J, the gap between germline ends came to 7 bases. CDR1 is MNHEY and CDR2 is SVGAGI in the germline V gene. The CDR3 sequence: CASSWQYSNQPQHF. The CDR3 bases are TGTGCCAGCAGTTGGCAGTATAGCAATCAGCCCCAGCATTTT.

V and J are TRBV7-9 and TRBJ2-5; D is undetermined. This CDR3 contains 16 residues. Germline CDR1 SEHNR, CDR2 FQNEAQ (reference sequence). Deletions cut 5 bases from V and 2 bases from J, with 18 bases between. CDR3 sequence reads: CASSHPPMYPQETQYF. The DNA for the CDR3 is TGTGCCAGCAGCCACCCTCCAATGTATCCACAAGAGACCCAGTACTTC.

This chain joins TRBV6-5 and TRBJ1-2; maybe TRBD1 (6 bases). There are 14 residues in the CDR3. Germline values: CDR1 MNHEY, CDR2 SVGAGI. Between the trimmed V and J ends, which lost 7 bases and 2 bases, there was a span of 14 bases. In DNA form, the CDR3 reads TGTGCCAGCACTAACAGGGAAGGGAACTATGGCTACACCTTC. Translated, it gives CASTNREGNYGYTF.

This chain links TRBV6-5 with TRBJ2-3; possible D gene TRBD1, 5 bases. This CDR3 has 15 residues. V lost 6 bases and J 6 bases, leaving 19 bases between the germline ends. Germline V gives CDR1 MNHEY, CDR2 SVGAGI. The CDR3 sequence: CASRWGPPMGDTQYF. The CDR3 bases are TGTGCCAGCAGATGGGGCCCTCCAATGGGGGATACGCAGTATTTT.

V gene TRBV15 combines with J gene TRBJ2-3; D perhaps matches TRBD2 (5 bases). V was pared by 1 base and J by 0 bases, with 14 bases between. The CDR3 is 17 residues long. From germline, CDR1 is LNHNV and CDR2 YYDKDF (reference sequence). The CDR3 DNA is TGTGCCACCAGCAGAGGGCTAGCAGAGTTCAGCACAGATACGCAGTATTTT. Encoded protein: CATSRGLAEFSTDTQYF.

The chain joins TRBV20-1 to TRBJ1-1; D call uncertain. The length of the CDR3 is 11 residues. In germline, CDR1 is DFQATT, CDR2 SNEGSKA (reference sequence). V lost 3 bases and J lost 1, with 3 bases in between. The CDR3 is CSASWNTEAFF. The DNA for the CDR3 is TGCAGTGCTAGTTGGAACACTGAAGCTTTCTTT.

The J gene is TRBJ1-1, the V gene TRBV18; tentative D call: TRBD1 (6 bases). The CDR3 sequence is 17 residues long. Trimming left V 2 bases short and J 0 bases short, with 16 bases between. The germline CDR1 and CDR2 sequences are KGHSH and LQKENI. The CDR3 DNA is TGTGCCAGCTCACCAGGAAGACAGGCCTTTATGAACACTGAAGCTTTCTTT. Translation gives CASSPGRQAFMNTEAFF. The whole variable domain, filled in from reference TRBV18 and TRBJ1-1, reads NAGVMQNPRHLVRRRGQEARLRCSPMKGHSHVYWYRQLPEEGLKFMVYLQKENIIDESGMPKERFSAEFPKEGPSILRIQQVVRGDSAAYFCASSPGRQAFMNTEAFFGQGTRLTVV.

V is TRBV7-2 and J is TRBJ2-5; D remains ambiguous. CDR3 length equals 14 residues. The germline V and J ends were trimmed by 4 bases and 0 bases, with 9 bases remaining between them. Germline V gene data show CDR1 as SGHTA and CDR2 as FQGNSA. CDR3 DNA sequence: TGTGCCAGCAGCTCCCCGGGCAACCAAGAGACCCAGTACTTC. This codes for CASSSPGNQETQYF.